These T cell receptor beta chains were read from a single sample in a study of high-grade serous ovarian cancer treatment subgroups. Repertoires were generated with immunoSEQ multiplex PCR, while TCRdb's copy carries only in-frame clones and drops some. This sample has fewer than 20,000 clones, with almost 75% found just once. The sample consisted of tumor tissue. These receptors came from a human donor with high-grade serous ovarian cancer. The CDR3 runs from the conserved cysteine through the conserved F or W. Each record gives: CDR3 DNA, CDR3 protein, D gene, clone size, J gene, V gene. D genes are given only for firm matches. Clone size is stated in some rows and not others, as once, few, many or a class when expanded.

TGCAGCGCGTTAACTGATAGCTCCTACAATGAGCAGTTCTTC | CSALTDSSYNEQFF | . | . | TRBJ2-1 | TRBV29-1
TGTGCAAGGGGGACAGGCGTTAATTCACCCCTCCACTTT | CARGTGVNSPLHF | TRBD1 | . | TRBJ1-6 | TRBV30
TGCGCCAGCAGCCTCTCGAGGGGTCGAGGATACGAGCAGTACTTC | CASSLSRGRGYEQYF | . | . | TRBJ2-7 | TRBV4-3
TGTGCCAGCAGTCCCTTAGAACAGGGGGCGAACACTGAAGCTTTCTTT | CASSPLEQGANTEAFF | TRBD1 | few | TRBJ1-1 | TRBV27
TGTGCCAGCAGCCGCCCGGGCAGGGCGGGATTAGTGAACACTGAAGCTTTCTTT | CASSRPGRAGLVNTEAFF | . | . | TRBJ1-1 | TRBV11-2
TGCGCCAGCATGGTACAGGGCACTGAAAAACTGTTTTTT | CASMVQGTEKLFF | . | few | TRBJ1-4 | TRBV10-1
TGTGCCTGGAGTAGGGGGGGCGGCTTGGGTTCACCCCTCCACTTT | CAWSRGGGLGSPLHF | . | . | TRBJ1-6 | TRBV30
TGTGCCAGCCGTACTAGCGGGGGCAATGGCATTCAGTACTTC | CASRTSGGNGIQYF | TRBD2 | . | TRBJ2-4 | TRBV19
TGTGCCACCAGCAGAGATGCCACTTACTCTGGAAACACCATATATTTT | CATSRDATYSGNTIYF | . | . | TRBJ1-3 | TRBV15
TGTGCCAGCAGTTCGACTGGGAATTCACCCCTCCACTTT | CASSSTGNSPLHF | . | few | TRBJ1-6 | TRBV27
TGTGCCTGGACTCCGGGACGGTCTAATTCACCCCTCCACTTT | CAWTPGRSNSPLHF | . | . | TRBJ1-6 | TRBV30
TGTGCCAGCAGCCTCCACCACCAGAACACCGGGGAGCTGTTTTTT | CASSLHHQNTGELFF | . | . | TRBJ2-2 | TRBV6-4
TGCGCCAGCAGCCCCGGGGATCATGACCATGGCTACACCTTC | CASSPGDHDHGYTF | . | . | TRBJ1-2 | TRBV5-1
TGTGCCAGTAGTATCGGCCAGGCGGCCTACGAGCAGTACTTC | CASSIGQAAYEQYF | . | . | TRBJ2-7 | TRBV19
TGTGCCAAATTCCCTCCACTCGACATCCGACCAAAGGAGGGAGTCACAGATACGCAGTATTTT | CAKFPPLDIRPKEGVTDTQYF | . | . | TRBJ2-3 | TRBV21-1
TGCAACGTTGTCGGGACAGGGGTTACCAATGAGCAGTTCTTC | CNVVGTGVTNEQFF | TRBD1 | . | TRBJ2-1 | TRBV29-1
TGTGCCAGCAGTTACAGTCGTCCAGTCGCTGGAAACACCATATATTTT | CASSYSRPVAGNTIYF | . | . | TRBJ1-3 | TRBV6-6
TGTGCCAGCAGCTCGTTCGGCCTAGCGGGAGCCAAAAACATTCAGTACTTC | CASSSFGLAGAKNIQYF | TRBD2 | . | TRBJ2-4 | TRBV11-2
TGTGCCAGCAGTGCCCCTCTAGCGGGGGGACGTGGAGATACGCAGTATTTT | CASSAPLAGGRGDTQYF | TRBD2 | . | TRBJ2-3 | TRBV6-1
TGCGCCAGCGGAGGCCTTGGGCCTGGAAACACCATATATTTT | CASGGLGPGNTIYF | . | . | TRBJ1-3 | TRBV10-2
TGTGCCAGCAGTGACTCGCCCGATTCTGTGACCCAGTACTTC | CASSDSPDSVTQYF | . | . | TRBJ2-5 | TRBV6-4
TGTGCCAGCAGTGAGCCGGGCAGGGGAACACCCGGGGAGCTGTTTTTT | CASSEPGRGTPGELFF | . | once | TRBJ2-2 | TRBV28
TGTGCCAGCTCACCACCGACTAGCGGGGGCGGGGAGCAGTTCTTC | CASSPPTSGGGEQFF | TRBD2 | once | TRBJ2-1 | TRBV18
TGTGCCAGCAGCTTGACTGGGGGTGGCTCACCCCTCTACTTT | CASSLTGGGSPLYF | . | . | TRBJ1-6 | TRBV5-6
TGCGCCAGCAGCCAAATAATGGGGGATGGCTACACCTTC | CASSQIMGDGYTF | . | . | TRBJ1-2 | TRBV4-1
TGTGCCCCCACCAGCCCCCTCTGGACTGCTGAAGCTTTCTTT | CAPTSPLWTAEAFF | . | . | TRBJ1-1 | TRBV5-3
TGTGCCCGGCGAGGGGGGGGTACTGAAGCTTTCTTT | CARRGGGTEAFF | . | . | TRBJ1-1 | TRBV2
TGTGCCAGCAGCTTAGAGGCGGGCCCGAACTACGAGCAGTACTTC | CASSLEAGPNYEQYF | . | . | TRBJ2-7 | TRBV7-2
TGTGCCAGCAGCCGGACGGCATCGGATGAAAAACTGTTTTTT | CASSRTASDEKLFF | . | . | TRBJ1-4 | TRBV7-9
TGTGCCAGCAGCCCCAGGGGGGGGTACGAGCAGTACTTC | CASSPRGGYEQYF | . | . | TRBJ2-7 | TRBV5-6
TGTGCCAGCAGTCAACCAGAGGACAGGGACACACTACTTGGCACAGATACGCAGTATTTT | CASSQPEDRDTLLGTDTQYF | TRBD1 | once | TRBJ2-3 | TRBV28
TGTGCCAGCAGTTACTCTGGGCAGCACCGGGAGCTGTTTTTT | CASSYSGQHRELFF | . | . | TRBJ2-2 | TRBV6-5
TGTGCCAGCAGTTCCACGACAGGGAACGAGCAGTACTTC | CASSSTTGNEQYF | TRBD1 | . | TRBJ2-7 | TRBV6-6
TGTGCCAGCAGCTCAAAACCGGGACTGGACTACGAGCAGTACTTC | CASSSKPGLDYEQYF | . | . | TRBJ2-7 | TRBV7-3
TGTGCCAGCAGCTTAGGGCAGGGACAAAACATTCAGTACTTC | CASSLGQGQNIQYF | . | . | TRBJ2-4 | TRBV7-2
TGTGCCAGCAGCTTAGGTAGCGGACAAGAGACCCAGTACTTC | CASSLGSGQETQYF | . | . | TRBJ2-5 | TRBV7-2
TGTGCCTGGATCGGACAGGGGGGGGGATACGAGCAGTACTTC | CAWIGQGGGYEQYF | TRBD1 | once | TRBJ2-7 | TRBV30
TGTGCCAGCAGCCTGGGGACAGCCTATGGCTACACCTTC | CASSLGTAYGYTF | TRBD1 | few | TRBJ1-2 | TRBV7-2
TGTGCCAGCAGCTTAGATCTCGGGGACGGCGGCTACACCTTC | CASSLDLGDGGYTF | . | . | TRBJ1-2 | TRBV11-2
TGTGCCATCAGTGACCAGGGGCGGGAGCAGTTCTTC | CAISDQGREQFF | . | . | TRBJ2-1 | TRBV10-3
TGCGCCAGCAGCCAAGATCGGGCATCTGCCCTCACCACCATATATTTT | CASSQDRASALTTIYF | . | . | TRBJ1-3 | TRBV4-1
TGTGCCAGGGGGGTTCTAGAGACCCAGTACTTC | CARGVLETQYF | . | . | TRBJ2-5 | TRBV6-7
TGCAGCGCCCTGACAGTGATAGAGACCCAGTACTTC | CSALTVIETQYF | . | . | TRBJ2-5 | TRBV29-1
TGTGCCAGCAGCCAAGAGGTGGCAGGGGGCCCCTACGAGCAGTACTTC | CASSQEVAGGPYEQYF | TRBD1 | . | TRBJ2-7 | TRBV4-2
TGTGCCAGCAGTTACGGGAAGGGGACTAGTGGGGAGACCCAGTACTTC | CASSYGKGTSGETQYF | TRBD2 | . | TRBJ2-5 | TRBV6-6
TGTGCCAGCAGCTTTCAGGGGAGCGGGGAGCTGTTTTTT | CASSFQGSGELFF | . | . | TRBJ2-2 | TRBV7-9
TGCGCCAGCAGCCAAGCCCCAACAGGGTCTGGGGATCAGCCCCAGCATTTT | CASSQAPTGSGDQPQHF | . | . | TRBJ1-5 | TRBV4-1
TGTGCCAGCAGCGCGTCCGGGACAGGGAGCTACGAGCAGTACTTC | CASSASGTGSYEQYF | TRBD1 | few | TRBJ2-7 | TRBV5-6